This entry concerns a single TCR beta chain. Its antigen specificity is not known. No per-base quality is available; no much larger clone lies one base away. These data are taken from a study of blood T cells in healthy people across ages (dated by TCRdb to between 2014 and 2016). General notes on the study: In model experiments, template switching captured about one uniquely barcoded TCR beta cDNA molecule for every two T cells. The donors were divided into four age groups: young (average approximately 17 years), middle-aged (approximately 39), aged (about 56) and long-lived (82). To track age-related changes in TCR beta repertoire diversity, the study relied on deep sequencing normalized with unique cDNA molecular identifiers. For two donors (one aged 18 to 29 and one aged 80 or older), the study analyzed two additional independent replicas of 1 million unique cDNA reads from the same blood draw. Findings and caveats that apply to the study as a whole: Estimates of total diversity based on one million sequenced T cells were regarded as lower bounds and as underestimates. Because profiling used bulk unsorted PBMCs, naive and antigen-experienced compartments could not be compared conclusively. Compared with the aged group, the long-lived group had more naive CD4+ T cells, fewer expanded clones and increased TCR diversity, a pattern suggesting age selection. A strong correlation was found between observed TCR beta diversity and the percentage of naive T cells measured by flow cytometry. Because the CMV infection status of the donors was unknown, age-related changes in expanded clonotypes may potentially have been confounded. Observed TCR beta diversity per million T cells fell roughly linearly with age, and a significant reduction was already apparent by age roughly 40.

For CDR1 and CDR2, the germline V gene (reference sequence) lists DFQATT and SNEGSKA. V is clipped by 0 bases and J by 5 bases, and the sequence between their germline boundaries is 17 bases long. The CDR3 has 16 amino acids, counting the end cysteine and phenylalanine. Just CDR3 DNA is preserved here, 48 bases in frame from base 1. The donors were roughly 40 Caucasian individuals from Russia, aged roughly 6 to 100 years, who were systemically healthy. Each donor gave 9.5 to 10 milliliters of peripheral blood, drawn into EDTA-treated Vacutainer tubes. Ficoll-Paque density-gradient centrifugation was used to isolate PBMCs, with at least 6.5 million obtained per sample. Trizol reagent was used to extract total RNA from PBMCs, with at least 5 micrograms per sample. For every donor, flow cytometry on a PBMC aliquot measured the percentage of naive CD45RAhigh/CD27high T cells. The library was built by means of 5' RACE. TCRdb records Illumina HiSeq 2500 as the sequencer. A second PCR of about 7 to 12 cycles was run with a J-beta primer mix and a sample-barcoded 5' primer. A unique molecular identifier was introduced onto each TCR beta cDNA molecule by a template-switch 5' adaptor carrying 12 random nucleotides. At least 2.5 million CDR3-containing paired-end reads were obtained from each sample. All of the RNA was converted into first-strand cDNA using the Mint cDNA synthesis kit, with a TRBC-specific oligonucleotide serving as the primer. Following uracil-DNA glycosylase treatment, all cDNA underwent a first 18-cycle PCR with the universal primers M1SS and BC2_uni_R. The authors' pipeline ran thus. For normalization, 1 million high-quality reads were randomly selected from each sample, with every read carrying a distinct molecular identifier. Instead of being binned into consensus sequences, reads with shared molecular identifiers were discarded. MiTCR, set to a Q25 quality threshold and the strictest error-elimination algorithm, was used for CDR3 identification, clonotype clustering and error correction. A nonparametric unseen species model using Euler transformation provided a lower-bound estimate of total TCR beta diversity. TCRdb ran its own pipeline on the public reads, namely fastp trimming at Q25 and MiXCR clone calling, and kept in-frame beta chains. For every CDR3 protein sequence, its rows merge into one entry that carries the most common genes and DNA. It is TCRdb's table, rather than the study itself, that gives the V and J calls and clone size. For this sample the table gives nearly 800,000 distinct CDR3 sequences, of which 25% were detected only once. The top ten constitute more than 3% of the sample.

This sample was also put to use in a study of T cells of mothers and their children. Reported in the second study: The donors were nine systemically healthy Caucasian individuals, made up of three mothers and their six children. cDNA synthesis used all of the extracted RNA, with roughly 1.5 ug of RNA in each 15 ul reaction. In the second PCR, the M1S primer added sample barcodes and 2-4 random nucleotides. Each mother yielded over 9.5 million TCR beta CDR3 reads and each child some 3 million reads. Thymic selection shapes the output of TCR recombination in a similar way in related and unrelated pairs, and inherited differences have a minor effect. Normalized repertoire overlap in related mother-child pairs was always slightly higher than in unrelated mother-child pairs, but the difference was never significant. No persistent microchimeric T cell clones were detected, at a sensitivity of around 100 clones per million clonotypes. In the study, deep NGS was used to compare the TCR beta repertoires of mothers and children, and features distinguishing related mother-child pairs from unrelated individuals were sought. Mothers averaged about 37 +/- 4 years of age and children averaged about 10 +/- 4 years. After adapter ligation was performed with NEBNext reagents, the libraries were sequenced on an Illumina HiSeq 2000 with 100+100 nt paired-end reads. To prevent cross-contamination, the mother and child libraries were prepared one month apart and sequenced in separate runs. For each donor, somewhere between about 450,000 and 2,100,000 distinct TCR beta clonotypes were identified. Naive TCR beta clonotypes were estimated from low-frequency clonotypes matched to each donor's FACS-determined naive share, without sorting.

Material: blood. This clonotype was obtained from a boy between 10 and 17 years old in good health. This chain joins TRBV20-1 to TRBJ2-1; the D gene assignment is ambiguous. The DNA reads TGCAGTGCTAGAGATCCCCCATCGACGATAAACAATGAGCAGTTCTTC. It codes for CSARDPPSTINNEQFF.